Described below is a single T cell receptor beta chain sequence and its context. Per the original methods: With immunoSEQ giving junction-only sequences and no quality scores, filtering differed. Assay used: immunoSEQ multiplex PCR; TCRdb lists only in-frame clones, some missing. The V and J calls and clone size come from that table; D and trimming were worked out from the DNA. Among 1.6 million or so clones listed, around 98.5% were seen once. This entry belongs to a study of shared clonotypes between healthy human individuals. Germline CDR1 SGDLS, CDR2 YYNGEE. CDR3 length equals 16 residues. Trimming took off 4 bases at V and 3 bases at J, with 19 bases between the two ends.

The J gene is TRBJ1-1, the V gene TRBV9, with a tentative D call TRBD1 (5 bases). This receptor was identified in a man between 25 and 39 years old in good health. The source material was naive CD4+ T cells sorted from blood. Subset: CD45RA+ positively selected. The CDR3 DNA is TGTGCCAGCAGCCCCCACCAGTGGGTCAGGGACACTGAAGCTTTCTTT. This encodes CASSPHQWVRDTEAFF.